This entry lists 12 T cell receptor beta chains sequenced from one sample in a study of blood T cells in healthy people across ages. The second PCR ran roughly 7 to 12 cycles with a sample-barcoded 5' primer and J-beta primers. MiXCR was run by TCRdb on the 5' RACE reads, yielding one entry per CDR3 protein. The table lists 850,000 to 1,100,000 distinct CDR3 sequences, approximately 38% of them singletons, with around 13% in the top ten. Sequences were obtained from blood. These receptors were collected from a man aged 18 to 29 in good health.

The chain uses TRBV7-9 and TRBJ1-2, with 7 bases lining up with TRBD1. The CDR3 consists of 14 residues. Germline V gene lookup returns CDR1 SEHNR and CDR2 FQNEAQ (reference sequence). V lost 5 bases, J lost 8 bases, and 11 bases stayed unmatched. Here the CDR3 DNA reads TGTGCCAGCAGCCGCCGGGACAGCCATCCGGGCTACACCTTC. Translation gives CASSRRDSHPGYTF.

The chain uses TRBV6-2 or TRBV6-3 and TRBJ2-7; 7 bases fit TRBD1. Germline trimming cut 0 bases from V and 7 bases from J; bases unmatched to any gene: 24. Germline assignment: CDR1 MNHEY and CDR2 SVGEGT. The CDR3 spans 20 residues. The CDR3 coding sequence is TGTGCCAGCAGTTACTCGATTAGGACAGGAGTACGATTTTCCTACAATGAGCAGTACTTC. The encoded protein is CASSYSIRTGVRFSYNEQYF.

The rearrangement uses TRBV9 and TRBJ1-4; no definite D call. Germline loops: CDR1 SGDLS, CDR2 YYNGEE. V shed 4 bases and J shed 7 bases, with 14 bases lying between them. The length of the CDR3 is 14 residues. The CDR3 spells CASSPLDTGEKLFF. CDR3 bases: TGTGCCAGCAGCCCACTTGACACGGGTGAAAAACTGTTTTTT.

This rearrangement joins TRBV4-3 to TRBJ1-5; D gene unclear. CDR1 is LGHNA, CDR2 YSLEER, per germline. V lost 0 bases to trimming and J lost 2 bases, with 8 bases between them. The CDR3 loop spans 15 amino acids. The CDR3 DNA reads TGCGCCAGCAGCCAAGAGGGCCCGGGCAATCAGCCCCAGCATTTT. Translation: CASSQEGPGNQPQHF.

The CDR3 spells CASSQESGELFF. The CDR3 nucleotides read TGTGCCAGCAGCCAAGAGTCCGGGGAGCTGTTTTTT. This chain uses TRBV3-1 with TRBJ2-2; D remains unclear. Trimming took 0 bases from V and 6 from J, leaving 2 bases between them. Germline V gene data show CDR1 as LGHDT and CDR2 as YNNKEL (reference sequence). CDR3 length equals 12 residues.

For the CDR3, the DNA is TGTGCCAGCAGCCCTCGACCGGGACAGGAGTCTGGAGCTTTCTTT. It yields the protein CASSPRPGQESGAFF. V gene TRBV27 combines with J gene TRBJ1-1; 8 bases line up with TRBD1. J was trimmed by 10 bases and V by 6 bases; bases with no gene match: 16. The CDR3 contains 15 residues. Looked up from germline, CDR1 is MNHEY and CDR2 is SMNVEV (reference sequence).

The rearrangement links TRBV25-1 to TRBJ2-7; D ambiguous. V shed 2 bases and J shed 2 bases, with 7 bases lying between them. CDR3 length: 13 amino acids. Per the germline V gene, CDR1 is MGHDK and CDR2 is SYGVNS. The CDR3 DNA is TGTGCCAGCAGTGAAATCGACCCCTACGAGCAGTACTTC. It yields the protein CASSEIDPYEQYF.

Ten or more counts support this clonotype. The J gene is TRBJ2-6, the V gene TRBV4-3; TRBD2 agrees at 9 bases. Germline V CDR1 and CDR2: LGHNA, YSLEER. Losses at the gene ends were 0 bases for V and 1 base for J; bases not matched to a gene: 10. The CDR3 contains 20 residues. The CDR3 nucleotides read TGCGCCAGCAGCCAAGATATGGCAGGTCTAGCGGGGTCTGGGGCCAACGTCCTGACTTTC. This sequence encodes CASSQDMAGLAGSGANVLTF.

The chain combines TRBV6-5 with TRBJ2-1, with unresolved D. With the DNA end fitting TRBJ2-7 better, the J assignment may be wrong. CDR1 is MNHEY, CDR2 SVGAGI, per germline. The CDR3 is 14 residues long. This chain's CDR3 is CASTLPGSYNEQYF. The CDR3 DNA sequence: TGTGCCAGCACCCTGCCGGGCTCCTACAATGAGCAGTACTTC.

Points on this clonotype: A read error may account for a junction end that differs from germline. The chain uses TRBV4-3 and TRBJ1-4; D gene uncertain. The CDR3 has 16 amino acids. Per the germline V gene, CDR1 is LGHNA and CDR2 is YSLEER. This CDR3 reads CVSSQDRAATDEKLFF. The CDR3 DNA is TGCGTCAGCAGCCAAGATCGAGCCGCAACTGATGAAAAACTGTTTTTT.

The rearrangement joins TRBV9 to TRBJ1-4; D is unclear. The germline V gene encodes CDR1 SGDLS and CDR2 YYNGEE. Trimming stripped 0 bases from V and 5 bases from J, with 11 bases between. CDR3 size: 15 residues. The CDR3 loop reads CASSVGEPFNEKLFF. In DNA, the CDR3 is TGTGCCAGCAGCGTAGGGGAGCCTTTCAATGAAAAACTGTTTTTT.

V usage is TRBV6-5 and J usage is TRBJ2-7; D is ambiguous. Per the germline V gene, CDR1 is MNHEY and CDR2 is SVGAGI. The CDR3 covers 12 residues. Trimming shortened V by 10 bases and J by 7 bases, and 17 bases separated the two germline ends. CDR3 amino acids: CATYSYIVEQYF. The CDR3 DNA sequence: TGTGCCACGTATTCTTATATTGTGGAGCAGTACTTC.